What follows are 8 T cell receptor beta chains derived from one specimen sequenced in a study of response to subunit inactivated influenza vaccine. TCRdb recomputed calls from the RT-PCR reads with MiXCR, one row per CDR3 protein. The profile shows over 150,000 distinct CDR3 sequences, about 10% of them singletons. Sample: CD8+ T cells sorted from PBMCs, taken about 24 months after vaccination. These receptor sequences come from a man aged 45-69 years who received an inactivated influenza vaccine.

Many counts were recorded for this clonotype. The chain joins TRBV4-3 to TRBJ2-1; maybe TRBD2 (5 bases). V lost 0 bases and J lost 2, with 8 bases in between. CDR1 and CDR2 from the germline V gene are LGHNA and YSLEER. The CDR3 has 15 residues. The CDR3 loop is CASSQETGTYNEQFF. CDR3 DNA sequence: TGCGCCAGCAGCCAAGAAACGGGGACCTACAATGAGCAGTTCTTC.

The gene calls are TRBV29-1 and TRBJ2-5; either TRBD1 or TRBD2 may fit D (7 bases each). Germline loops: CDR1 SQVTM, CDR2 ANQGSEA. The CDR3 consists of 11 residues. The V end was cut by 6 bases, the J end by 9 bases, with 14 bases between. The CDR3 DNA is TGCAGCGTCGCAGGGGGGGGGGCCCAGTACTTC. This codes for CSVAGGGAQYF.

This rearrangement joins TRBV12-3 or TRBV12-4 to TRBJ2-7, with 10 bases fitting TRBD1. The CDR3 runs 14 residues. With V trimmed by 3 bases and J by 3 bases, 2 bases remained unmatched. CDR3 bases: TGTGCCAGCAGTTTGAGGGACAGGGGCTACGAGCAGTACTTC. Translation: CASSLRDRGYEQYF.

In its sample, this clonotype was seen many times. The chain carries TRBV12-3 or TRBV12-4 and TRBJ2-1, with 8 bases lining up with TRBD2. The CDR3 has 15 residues. Trimming removed 0 bases from V and 7 bases from J; junction bases left unmatched: 5. CDR3 residues: CASSLASGVVNEQFF. In nucleotides, the CDR3 is TGTGCCAGCAGTTTAGCTAGCGGGGTTGTAAATGAGCAGTTCTTC.

This clonotype was counted between two and nine times. V is TRBV20-1 and J is TRBJ2-7; D remains ambiguous. V lost 0 bases and J 3 bases, leaving 9 bases between the germline ends. Germline CDR1 reads DFQATT; CDR2 reads SNEGSKA (reference sequence). The CDR3 runs to 13 residues. The CDR3 coding sequence is TGCAGTGCTAGAGAGGGCAGGAGCTACGAGCAGTACTTC. Translating gives CSAREGRSYEQYF.

This clonotype was seen a few times. The chain employs TRBV24-1 and TRBJ1-2; D is unresolved. The CDR3 sequence is 14 residues long. V was trimmed by 4 bases and J by 4 bases, leaving 12 bases between them. CDR1 and CDR2 from the germline V gene are KGHDR and SFDVKD. Here the CDR3 DNA reads TGTGCCACCAGTGAATACGGAACCCCCTATGGCTACACCTTC. Translation: CATSEYGTPYGYTF.

This clonotype was seen more than once but under ten times. The chain has TRBV2 and TRBJ2-7; 9 bases map to TRBD1. This CDR3 has 13 amino acids. CDR1 is SNHLY and CDR2 is FYNNEI in the germline V gene. The ends lost 7 bases at V and 5 bases at J; junction bases unmatched: 6. The CDR3, as DNA: TGTGCCAGCATCGGACAGGGGAAAAACGAGCAGTACTTC. Protein sequence: CASIGQGKNEQYF.

This clonotype came up a few times. The chain recombines TRBV6-2 or TRBV6-3 with TRBJ2-7; D could derive from TRBD1 or TRBD2 (5 bases each). V lost 4 bases to trimming and J lost 2 bases, with 9 bases between them. This CDR3 region has 13 residues. Germline V CDR1 and CDR2: MNHEY, SVGEGT. As DNA, the CDR3 is TGTGCCAGCAGTTTCCTGGGGGCCTACGAGCAGTACTTC. Its translation: CASSFLGAYEQYF.